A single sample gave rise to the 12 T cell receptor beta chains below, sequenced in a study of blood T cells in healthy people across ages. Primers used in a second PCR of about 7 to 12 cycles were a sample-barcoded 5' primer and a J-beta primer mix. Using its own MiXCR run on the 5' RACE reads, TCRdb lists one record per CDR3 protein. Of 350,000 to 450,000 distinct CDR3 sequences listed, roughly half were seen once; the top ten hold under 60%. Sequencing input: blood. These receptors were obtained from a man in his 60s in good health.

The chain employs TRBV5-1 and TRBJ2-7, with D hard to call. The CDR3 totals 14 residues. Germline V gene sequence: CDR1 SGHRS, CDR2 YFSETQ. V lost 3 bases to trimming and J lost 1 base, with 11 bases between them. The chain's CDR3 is CASSSDPKSYEQYF. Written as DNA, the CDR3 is TGCGCCAGCAGCTCGGATCCGAAATCCTACGAGCAGTACTTC. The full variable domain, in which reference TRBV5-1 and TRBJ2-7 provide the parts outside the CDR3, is KAGVTQTPRYLIKTRGQQVTLSCSPISGHRSVSWYQQTPGQGLQFLFEYFSETQRNKGNFPGRFSGRQFSNSRSEMNVSTLELGDSALYLCASSSDPKSYEQYFGPGTRLTVT.

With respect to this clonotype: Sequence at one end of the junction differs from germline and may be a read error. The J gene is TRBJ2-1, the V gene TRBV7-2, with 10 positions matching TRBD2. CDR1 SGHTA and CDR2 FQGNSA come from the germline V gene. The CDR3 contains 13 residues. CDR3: CASSLAGVGEQFF. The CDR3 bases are TGTGCCAGCAGCCTAGCGGGAGTGGGTGAGCAGTTCTTC.

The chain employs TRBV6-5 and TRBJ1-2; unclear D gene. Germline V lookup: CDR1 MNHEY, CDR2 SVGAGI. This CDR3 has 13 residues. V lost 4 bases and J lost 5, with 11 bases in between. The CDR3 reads CASSSRPGYGYTF. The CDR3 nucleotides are TGTGCCAGCAGTTCCCGACCGGGGTATGGCTACACCTTC.

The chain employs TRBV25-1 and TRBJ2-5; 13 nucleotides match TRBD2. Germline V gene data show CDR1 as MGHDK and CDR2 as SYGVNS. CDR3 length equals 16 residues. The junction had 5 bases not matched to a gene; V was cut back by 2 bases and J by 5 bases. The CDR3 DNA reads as TGTGCCAGCAGTGAACCGGGACTAGCGGGGAGCGAGACCCAGTACTTC. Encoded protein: CASSEPGLAGSETQYF.

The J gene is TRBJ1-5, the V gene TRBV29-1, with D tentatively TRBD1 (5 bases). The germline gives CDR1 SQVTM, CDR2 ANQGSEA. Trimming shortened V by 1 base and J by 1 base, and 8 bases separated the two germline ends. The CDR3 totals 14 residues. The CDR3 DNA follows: TGCAGCGTTGAAGGGGACGGGAGCAATCAGCCCCAGCATTTT. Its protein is CSVEGDGSNQPQHF. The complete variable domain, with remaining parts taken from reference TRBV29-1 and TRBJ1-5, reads SAVISQKPSRDICQRGTSLTIQCQVDSQVTMMFWYRQQPGQSLTLIATANQGSEATYESGFVIDKFPISRPNLTFSTLTVSNMSPEDSSIYLCSVEGDGSNQPQHFGDGTRLSIL.

The CDR3 nucleotides are TGTGCCAGCAGTGAAGGGAGTGAGCAGTTCTTC. The encoded protein is CASSEGSEQFF. The rearrangement joins TRBV2 to TRBJ2-1; D unresolved. In germline, CDR1 is SNHLY, CDR2 FYNNEI. Between the trimmed V and J ends, which lost 1 base and 9 bases, there was a span of 4 bases. The CDR3 is made up of 11 amino acids.

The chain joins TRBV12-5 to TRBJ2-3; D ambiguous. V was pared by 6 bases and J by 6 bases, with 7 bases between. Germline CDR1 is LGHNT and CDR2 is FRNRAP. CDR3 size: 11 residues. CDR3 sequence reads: CASGTVDTQYF. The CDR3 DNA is TGTGCTAGTGGCACAGTGGATACGCAGTATTTT.

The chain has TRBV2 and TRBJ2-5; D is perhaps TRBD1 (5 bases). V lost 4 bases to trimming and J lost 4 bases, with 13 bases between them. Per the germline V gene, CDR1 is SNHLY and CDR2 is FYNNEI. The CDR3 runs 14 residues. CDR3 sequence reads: CASSVQARGETQYF. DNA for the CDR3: TGTGCCAGCAGTGTACAGGCCCGAGGAGAGACCCAGTACTTC.

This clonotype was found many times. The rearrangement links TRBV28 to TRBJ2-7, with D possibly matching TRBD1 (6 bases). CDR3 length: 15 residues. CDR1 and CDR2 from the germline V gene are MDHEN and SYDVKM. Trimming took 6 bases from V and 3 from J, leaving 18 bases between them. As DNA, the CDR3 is TGTGCCAGCAGGATACCACAGGGTTTTGGCTACGAGCAGTACTTC. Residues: CASRIPQGFGYEQYF.

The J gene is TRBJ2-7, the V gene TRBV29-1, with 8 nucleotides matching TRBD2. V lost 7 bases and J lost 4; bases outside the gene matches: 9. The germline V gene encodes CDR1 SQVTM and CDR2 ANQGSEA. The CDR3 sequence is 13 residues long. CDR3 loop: CSAGRGGAYEQYF. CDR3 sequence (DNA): TGCAGCGCCGGACGGGGGGGAGCTTACGAGCAGTACTTC.

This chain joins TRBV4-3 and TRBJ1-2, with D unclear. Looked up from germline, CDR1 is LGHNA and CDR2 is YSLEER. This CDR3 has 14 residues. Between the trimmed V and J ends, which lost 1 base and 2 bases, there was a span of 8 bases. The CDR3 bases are TGCGCCAGCAGCCAAGCTGACACAAACTATGGCTACACCTTC. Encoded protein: CASSQADTNYGYTF.

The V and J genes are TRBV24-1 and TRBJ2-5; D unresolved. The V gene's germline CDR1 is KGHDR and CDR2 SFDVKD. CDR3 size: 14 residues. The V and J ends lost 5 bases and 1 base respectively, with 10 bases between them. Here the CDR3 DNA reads TGTGCCACCAGTGCTTCGAGCCCCCAAGAGACCCAGTACTTC. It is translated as CATSASSPQETQYF.